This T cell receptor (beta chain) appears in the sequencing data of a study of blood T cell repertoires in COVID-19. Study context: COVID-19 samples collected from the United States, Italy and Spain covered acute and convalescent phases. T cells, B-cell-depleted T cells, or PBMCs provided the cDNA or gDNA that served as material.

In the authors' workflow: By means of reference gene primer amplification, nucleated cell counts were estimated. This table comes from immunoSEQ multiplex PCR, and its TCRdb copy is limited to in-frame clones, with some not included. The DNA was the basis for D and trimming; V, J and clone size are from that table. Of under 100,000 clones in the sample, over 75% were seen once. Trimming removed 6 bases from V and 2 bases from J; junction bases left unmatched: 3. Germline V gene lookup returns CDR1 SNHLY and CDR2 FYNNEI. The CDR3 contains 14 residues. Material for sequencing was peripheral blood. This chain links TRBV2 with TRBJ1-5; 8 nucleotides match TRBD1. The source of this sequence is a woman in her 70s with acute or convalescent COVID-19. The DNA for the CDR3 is TGTGCCAGCAGGACAGGGGCGGGCAATCAGCCCCAGCATTTT. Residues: CASRTGAGNQPQHF.